These 30 T cell receptor beta chains share one sample of origin, sequenced in a study of blood T cell repertoires in COVID-19. Using immunoSEQ multiplex PCR, the repertoire was profiled, and TCRdb retains in-frame clones only, with some absent. The sample lists roughly 380,000 clones; over 65% were seen once. The specimen sequenced was peripheral blood. The receptors stem from a human donor with acute or convalescent COVID-19. The donor label of this sample is uncertain.

The CDR3 nucleotides read TGTGCCAGCATCGAGCGGGAGACGCTCTACGAGCAGTACTTC. The encoded protein is CASIERETLYEQYF. The V and J genes are TRBV6-5 and TRBJ2-7; 8 nucleotides agree with TRBD2. The V and J ends lost 7 bases and 3 bases, in that order; junction bases with no gene match: 8. The CDR3 has 14 amino acids. Germline values: CDR1 MNHEY, CDR2 SVGAGI.

This sequence joins TRBV23-1 and TRBJ2-7; TRBD2 agrees at 9 bases. TRBV23-1 is assigned to the ORF class and has an uncertain function. J was trimmed by 6 bases and V by 8 bases; bases with no gene match: 11. The CDR3 totals 14 residues. The CDR3 reads CASLTPSGKSEQYF. In nucleotides, the CDR3 is TGCGCCAGCTTAACCCCTAGCGGGAAATCCGAGCAGTACTTC.

CDR3 bases: TGTGCCACGTCCCGGGGCGGGAATAATCAGCCCCAGCATTTT. Protein sequence: CATSRGGNNQPQHF. This chain connects TRBV3-1 (or the pseudogene TRBV3-2) to TRBJ1-5, with D possibly being TRBD1 (5 bases). In germline, CDR1 is LGHDT, CDR2 YNNKEL (reference sequence). Trimming left V 10 bases short and J 4 bases short, with 17 bases between. CDR3 length equals 14 residues.

The chain recombines TRBV6-4 with TRBJ2-2; D is perhaps TRBD2 (6 bases). The CDR3 has 14 amino acids. Trimming took off 6 bases at V and 4 bases at J, with 12 bases between the two ends. Germline assignment: CDR1 MRHNA and CDR2 SNTAGT. CDR3 protein: CASRVGGSTGELFF. The CDR3 bases are TGTGCCAGCAGAGTCGGGGGTAGCACCGGGGAGCTGTTTTTT.

V and J are TRBV5-1 and TRBJ1-1, with 8 bases aligning to TRBD1. This CDR3 has 15 amino acids. The germline V gene has CDR1 SGHRS and CDR2 YFSETQ. V lost 1 base to trimming and J lost 9 bases; unmatched junction nucleotides: 11. Here the CDR3 reads CASSLTGTGEVKAFF. Written as DNA, the CDR3 is TGCGCCAGCAGCTTGACCGGGACAGGAGAGGTTAAAGCTTTCTTT. Full variable domain (remainder filled in from reference TRBV5-1 and TRBJ1-1): KAGVTQTPRYLIKTRGQQVTLSCSPISGHRSVSWYQQTPGQGLQFLFEYFSETQRNKGNFPGRFSGRQFSNSRSEMNVSTLELGDSALYLCASSLTGTGEVKAFFGQGTRLTVV.

The chain uses TRBV30 and TRBJ1-4; 9 bases line up with TRBD1. The ends lost 5 bases at V and 5 bases at J; junction bases unmatched: 6. Germline V gene sequence: CDR1 GTSNPN, CDR2 SVGIG (reference sequence). The CDR3 consists of 14 residues. CDR3 protein: CAWRDGTGNEKLFF. In DNA, the CDR3 is TGTGCCTGGCGTGACGGGACAGGGAATGAAAAACTGTTTTTT.

The J gene is TRBJ2-5, the V gene TRBV28; 8 bases are a match to TRBD2. Germline lookup yields CDR1 MDHEN and CDR2 SYDVKM. The junction had 23 bases not matched to a gene; V was cut back by 5 bases and J by 9 bases. This CDR3 is built from 18 residues. CDR3 sequence: CASSNLKGLVAVMSAQYF. The CDR3 region has the DNA TGTGCCAGCAGTAACCTAAAGGGACTAGTCGCAGTAATGTCGGCCCAGTACTTC.

The chain combines TRBV4-1 with TRBJ2-1; 10 positions match TRBD2. V dropped 1 base and J dropped 9; count of bases not matched to a gene: 9. The CDR3 loop spans 16 amino acids. Germline V gene sequence: CDR1 MGHRA, CDR2 YSYEKL. The CDR3 DNA follows: TGCGCCAGCAGCCAAGCCACTAGCGGGAAAAGTCTTGAGCAGTTCTTC. This encodes CASSQATSGKSLEQFF.

This clone was observed at least ten times. The CDR3 loop reads CASSQTTGSLSPLHF. The CDR3 DNA follows: TGTGCCAGTTCTCAAACGACAGGGTCCCTTTCACCCCTCCACTTT. The V gene is TRBV19, the J gene TRBJ1-6, with TRBD1 identical over 7 bases. The germline CDR1 and CDR2 sequences are LNHDA and SQIVND (reference sequence). This CDR3 region has 15 residues. V was pared by 8 bases and J by 9 bases, with 13 bases of the junction left unmatched.

The rearrangement uses TRBV7-9 and TRBJ1-2; D is ambiguous. This CDR3 is built from 14 residues. V was shortened by 4 bases and J by 7 bases, with 16 bases between the two germline ends. Per germline, CDR1 SEHNR and CDR2 FQNEAQ (reference sequence). The CDR3 DNA sequence: TGTGCCAGCAGCTCAAGCGGGAGGAGGAGTGGCTACACCTTC. Translation: CASSSSGRRSGYTF.

The chain couples TRBV5-1 to TRBJ2-5, with D unclear. The V gene lost 0 bases and the J gene lost 2 bases, with 8 bases spanning the gap. This CDR3 spans 14 amino acids. The germline gives CDR1 SGHRS, CDR2 YFSETQ. Written as DNA, the CDR3 is TGCGCCAGCAGCTTGGGTGCAGGACAAGAGACCCAGTACTTC. It is translated as CASSLGAGQETQYF.

V is TRBV6-1 and J is TRBJ1-3, with D possibly being TRBD1 (5 bases). This CDR3 comprises 14 residues. V lost 3 bases and J lost 4, with 10 bases in between. Germline V CDR1 and CDR2: MNHNS, SASEGT. CDR3 protein: CASSDRVAGNTIYF. In nucleotides, the CDR3 is TGTGCCAGCAGTGACAGGGTCGCGGGAAACACCATATATTTT.

The CDR3 sequence is CASRLTGNSPLHF. DNA for the CDR3: TGTGCCAGCAGACTCACAGGGAATTCACCCCTCCACTTT. The V gene is TRBV25-1, the J gene TRBJ1-6; tentatively, D is TRBD1 (6 bases). Germline-derived CDR1 and CDR2 are MGHDK and SYGVNS. The CDR3 consists of 13 residues. V lost 6 bases and J 7 bases, leaving 10 bases between the germline ends.

The chain uses TRBV5-1 and TRBJ2-2, with D possibly matching TRBD2 (5 bases). The V and J ends lost 0 bases and 4 bases respectively, with 7 bases between them. The CDR3 consists of 14 residues. In germline, CDR1 is SGHRS, CDR2 YFSETQ. CDR3: CASSLELVTGELFF. The CDR3 DNA reads as TGCGCCAGCAGCTTGGAACTAGTCACCGGGGAGCTGTTTTTT. Full variable domain (outside the CDR3, taken from reference TRBV5-1 and TRBJ2-2): KAGVTQTPRYLIKTRGQQVTLSCSPISGHRSVSWYQQTPGQGLQFLFEYFSETQRNKGNFPGRFSGRQFSNSRSEMNVSTLELGDSALYLCASSLELVTGELFFGEGSRLTVL.

This chain uses TRBV27 with TRBJ1-1; a weak D match, TRBD1 (6 bases). V lost 6 bases and J 10 bases, leaving 15 bases between the germline ends. The length of the CDR3 is 12 residues. CDR1 MNHEY and CDR2 SMNVEV come from the germline V gene (reference sequence). The CDR3 region has the DNA TGTGCCAGCAGAGATACAGGGTTGGGAGCTTTCTTT. Protein sequence: CASRDTGLGAFF.

About this clone: At one end the junction does not follow the germline gene, possibly because of a read error. V and J are TRBV30 and TRBJ1-1; possible D gene TRBD1, 6 bases. The CDR3 runs 14 residues. The V gene's germline CDR1 is GTSNPN and CDR2 SVGIG (reference sequence). CDR3 in DNA: TGTGCCTGGAGCGATCTTGACAGGCCCCCGAAGCTTTTGTTT. This gives the protein CAWSDLDRPPKLLF.

The chain is built from TRBV19 and TRBJ2-6; TRBD1 agrees at 8 bases. Germline trimming cut 10 bases from V and 1 base from J; bases unmatched to any gene: 12. From germline, CDR1 is LNHDA and CDR2 SQIVND (reference sequence). The CDR3 consists of 17 residues. The CDR3 DNA reads as TGTGCCACTCACGCGGGGACAGGCCGATCTGGGGCCAACGTCCTGACTTTC. It specifies CATHAGTGRSGANVLTF.

J is TRBJ2-3 and V is TRBV15; tentative D call: TRBD1 (7 bases). Germline CDR1 reads LNHNV; CDR2 reads YYDKDF (reference sequence). The CDR3 loop spans 13 amino acids. The V end lost 2 bases, the J end lost 14 bases, and 17 bases lay between the germline ends. CDR3 loop: CATSRTRQGGSYF. For the CDR3, the DNA is TGTGCCACCAGCAGAACGAGGCAGGGGGGTTCGTATTTT.

The sample holds a few counts of this clone. The chain uses TRBV18 and TRBJ1-1; D gene uncertain. Per the germline V gene, CDR1 is KGHSH and CDR2 is LQKENI. V was clipped by 5 bases and J by 3 bases, with 16 bases between them. The CDR3 is made up of 15 amino acids. The CDR3 reads CASSTHPGLDTEAFF. The CDR3 coding sequence is TGTGCCAGCTCAACCCATCCGGGGTTGGACACTGAAGCTTTCTTT.

The chain uses TRBV2 and TRBJ2-7, with a weak D call TRBD1 (5 bases). The CDR3 sequence is 15 residues long. CDR1 and CDR2 (germline): SNHLY, FYNNEI. The V gene lost 3 bases and the J gene lost 4 bases, with 16 bases spanning the gap. DNA of the CDR3: TGTGCCAGCAGTGATTATGGTAGGAAGGGGTACGAGCAGTACTTC. It is translated as CASSDYGRKGYEQYF.

This clone has a handful of counts. The V and J genes are TRBV28 and TRBJ1-2; D call uncertain. This CDR3 contains 16 residues. Per the germline V gene, CDR1 is MDHEN and CDR2 is SYDVKM. Trimming cost V 3 bases and J 2 bases, with 16 bases left between them. The CDR3 nucleotides read TGTGCCAGCAGTTTTGGTCTGGGTCGGGAAAACTATGGCTACACCTTC. The encoded protein is CASSFGLGRENYGYTF.

The chain combines TRBV7-9 with TRBJ2-3; TRBD2 agrees at 15 bases. The CDR3 has 17 amino acids. Germline V gene sequence: CDR1 SEHNR, CDR2 FQNEAQ (reference sequence). Losses at the gene ends were 0 bases for V and 3 bases for J; bases not matched to a gene: 1. The CDR3 nucleotides read TGTGCCAGCAGCTTAGCAGGGACTAGCGGGGGGACAGATACGCAGTATTTT. Its protein is CASSLAGTSGGTDTQYF.

This rearrangement joins TRBV6-6 to TRBJ2-2, with D uncertain. The CDR3 consists of 16 residues. Germline-derived CDR1 and CDR2 are MNHNY and SVGAGI (reference sequence). The germline V and J ends were trimmed by 0 bases and 4 bases, with 12 bases remaining between them. In nucleotides, the CDR3 is TGTGCCAGCAGTTACTCCTCTGGGCCGAGCACCGGGGAGCTGTTTTTT. Its translation is CASSYSSGPSTGELFF.

J is TRBJ1-1 and V is TRBV28, with D perhaps matching TRBD1 (5 bases). V was clipped by 4 bases and J by 2 bases, with 17 bases between them. This CDR3 contains 16 residues. Germline lookup yields CDR1 MDHEN and CDR2 SYDVKM. CDR3 DNA sequence: TGTGCCAGCAGTTGGGGGGGAACAGGTTACAACACTGAAGCTTTCTTT. This encodes CASSWGGTGYNTEAFF. Together with reference TRBV28 and TRBJ1-1, the CDR3 gives the full variable domain: DVKVTQSSRYLVKRTGEKVFLECVQDMDHENMFWYRQDPGLGLRLIYFSYDVKMKEKGDIPEGYSVSREKKERFSLILESASTNQTSMYLCASSWGGTGYNTEAFFGQGTRLTVV.

In the case of this clone: One end of the junction varies from germline; a read error may be responsible. Other DNA sequences in this sample translate to the same CDR3. The chain carries TRBV18 and TRBJ1-1; no clear D gene. Germline assignment: CDR1 KGHSH and CDR2 LQKENI. The CDR3 has 16 residues. The CDR3 loop is CASSPSPVRVNTEAFF. In nucleotides, the CDR3 is TGTGCCAGCTCACCCTCGCCCGTGAGGGTGAACACTGAGGCTTTCTTT.

The CDR3 nucleotides are TGTGCCAGTAGTGGACGGGACAGGCCTACAGATACGCAGTATTTT. This gives the protein CASSGRDRPTDTQYF. The V call is TRBV19, the J call TRBJ2-3; 8 bases agree with TRBD1. Per germline, CDR1 LNHDA and CDR2 SQIVND (reference sequence). This CDR3 comprises 15 residues. V was clipped by 5 bases and J by 3 bases; unmatched bases: 7.

This chain joins TRBV5-5 and TRBJ2-1; D is unclear. This CDR3 comprises 16 residues. Germline lookup yields CDR1 SGHKS and CDR2 YYEKEE (reference sequence). Trimming stripped 4 bases from V and 0 bases from J, with 14 bases between. CDR3 in amino acids: CASSQIQKSSYNEQFF. In DNA, the CDR3 is TGTGCCAGCAGCCAAATCCAGAAAAGCTCCTACAATGAGCAGTTCTTC.

This chain connects TRBV10-3 to TRBJ1-1; possibly TRBD1 for D (6 bases). In germline, CDR1 is ENHRY, CDR2 SYGVKD. The CDR3 covers 14 residues. V was trimmed by 7 bases and J by 1 base, leaving 13 bases between them. The CDR3 here is CAITTGQSNTEAFF. The CDR3 DNA reads as TGTGCCATCACAACCGGACAGTCGAACACTGAAGCTTTCTTT.

The chain recombines TRBV5-5 with TRBJ2-1; a weak D match, TRBD2 (6 bases). Germline V lookup: CDR1 SGHKS, CDR2 YYEKEE (reference sequence). Trimming took off 3 bases at V and 2 bases at J, with 12 bases between the two ends. CDR3 length: 15 amino acids. The chain's CDR3 is CASSYSAGTYNEQFF. The CDR3 nucleotides are TGTGCCAGCAGCTATTCGGCGGGGACCTACAATGAGCAGTTCTTC.

In DNA form, the CDR3 reads TGTGCCAGCAGCTCCGACAGGACACCCTATGGCTACACCTTC. Its translation is CASSSDRTPYGYTF. The chain links TRBV5-8 to TRBJ1-2; TRBD1 might be the D (6 bases). V lost 3 bases, J lost 4 bases, and 13 bases lay in between. The CDR3 runs 14 residues. Germline CDR1 and CDR2: SGHTS and YDEGEE.